The clone carrying this T cell receptor beta chain was observed once. No antigen is known for it. The data stem from a study of T cells in localized non-small cell lung cancer. The study, taken as a whole, reports: Without multi-region sequencing, intratumor heterogeneity could not be excluded. Measurement of T cell clonality placed uninvolved adjacent lung highest, above the level in tumor. Among blood samples, higher T cell density accompanied longer overall survival.

The CDR3 totals 13 residues. Trimming cost V 4 bases and J 6 bases, with 13 bases left between them. Germline V gene lookup returns CDR1 SGHDN and CDR2 FVKESK. TCRdb keeps only in-frame clones here, not all; method: immunoSEQ multiplex PCR. The sample yields 100,000 to 150,000 clones, 70% to 90% seen once. This rearrangement joins TRBV14 to TRBJ2-7; the D gene is possibly TRBD1 (7 bases). Here the sequenced sample was peripheral blood, taken before any cancer treatment. The source of this sequence is a female donor older than 55 with stage I lung adenocarcinoma. CDR3 loop: CASSPRQGLEQYF. The CDR3 coding sequence is TGTGCCAGCAGCCCGCGACAGGGACTCGAGCAGTACTTC.